Following are 10 T cell receptor beta chains from one sample sequenced in a study of beta chain features in type 1 diabetes (dated by TCRdb to 2016 to 2018). Receptor amplification or capture employed the immunoSEQ multiplex PCR assay. The entire isolated RNA was reverse transcribed using the High Capacity cDNA Reverse Transcription Kit, and thus expressed TCRB transcripts were sequenced. TCRdb took over this immuneACCESS table, retaining in-frame rearrangements with V and J assigned. Such tables are incomplete; in checked studies, under half of the missing clones stem from an unresolved V gene, and the remainder is unexplained. The sample data list about 900,000 clones, and 15% to 20% of these were observed just once. Of the sample, about 0.025% is held by the ten largest clones. What was sequenced was naive CD4+ T cells from blood. The sample's cell subset or site label, decoded: true naive CD4+ T cells. These receptors originate from a woman between 18 and 29 years old in good health.

Only a few counts were recorded for this clone. The chain recombines TRBV4-1 with TRBJ2-6; D may be TRBD1 or TRBD2 (6 bases each). V lost 2 bases, J lost 1 base, and 18 bases lay in between. The CDR3 is made up of 19 amino acids. Per the germline V gene, CDR1 is MGHRA and CDR2 is YSYEKL. CDR3 amino acids: CASSQPLGGSGSGANVLTF. CDR3 DNA: TGCGCCAGCAGCCAACCTCTCGGGGGCAGCGGGTCTGGGGCCAACGTCCTGACTTTC.

The chain uses TRBV28 and TRBJ2-5; D call uncertain. CDR3 length: 13 amino acids. V dropped 4 bases and J dropped 4 bases, with 10 bases sitting between them. Germline assignment: CDR1 MDHEN and CDR2 SYDVKM. The CDR3 here is CASSYRTVETQYF. The DNA of the CDR3 is TGTGCCAGCAGTTACCGGACGGTAGAGACCCAGTACTTC.

This clone was seen more than once but under ten times. The chain carries TRBV7-3 and TRBJ1-2; 8 positions match TRBD1. The length of the CDR3 is 13 residues. V shed 5 bases, J shed 4 bases, and the junction held 3 bases outside the gene matches. CDR1 and CDR2 from the germline V gene are SGHTA and FQGTGA. The CDR3 DNA follows: TGTGCCAGCAGCAACACAGGGGGCTATGGCTACACCTTC. It specifies CASSNTGGYGYTF.

This sequence joins TRBV2 and TRBJ2-1; 7 bases match TRBD1. The V and J ends lost 5 bases and 5 bases, in that order; junction bases with no gene match: 3. CDR1 is SNHLY, CDR2 FYNNEI, per germline. The CDR3 covers 13 residues. The CDR3 region has the DNA TGTGCCAGCAGTCAAACAGGGGACAATGAGCAGTTCTTC. Its translation: CASSQTGDNEQFF.

V gene TRBV20-1 combines with J gene TRBJ2-7, with D unresolved. Germline CDR1 is DFQATT and CDR2 is SNEGSKA (reference sequence). The CDR3 is 10 residues long. Trimming shortened V by 5 bases and J by 7 bases, and 9 bases separated the two germline ends. The CDR3 DNA reads TGCAGTGCTTACACTCGGGAGCAGTACTTC. Amino acid sequence: CSAYTREQYF.

This clone appeared a few times. The chain combines TRBV6-5 with TRBJ2-1; tentatively, D is TRBD2 (7 bases). The CDR3 consists of 15 residues. The V gene lost 6 bases and the J gene lost 4 bases, with 16 bases spanning the gap. Germline V lookup: CDR1 MNHEY, CDR2 SVGAGI. CDR3 residues: CASRTGGTGYNEQFF. The CDR3 nucleotides read TGTGCCAGCAGAACGGGGGGAACAGGGTACAATGAGCAGTTCTTC.

This clone was seen a handful of times. Additional DNA sequences in this sample encode the identical CDR3. The chain carries TRBV18 and TRBJ2-1; D is ambiguous. This CDR3 spans 12 amino acids. V was pared by 3 bases and J by 8 bases, with 8 bases between. Germline CDR1 is KGHSH and CDR2 is LQKENI. The CDR3: CASSPVGYEQFF. The CDR3 nucleotides read TGTGCCAGCTCACCGGTGGGCTATGAGCAGTTCTTC.

This clone has only a few counts. In DNA, the CDR3 is TGTGCCACCAGCAGAGATCCATTTGTAATGGGCGAGCAGTACTTC. Its protein is CATSRDPFVMGEQYF. This chain connects TRBV15 to TRBJ2-7, with D hard to call. The germline CDR1 and CDR2 sequences are LNHNV and YYDKDF (reference sequence). The CDR3 loop spans 15 amino acids. Trimming removed 0 bases from V and 6 bases from J, with 15 bases in between.

This clone has only a few counts. The genes are TRBV6-6 and TRBJ2-3, with D possibly being TRBD2 (5 bases). Deletions cut 8 bases from V and 6 bases from J, with 18 bases between. There are 14 residues in the CDR3. Germline V gives CDR1 MNHNY, CDR2 SVGAGI (reference sequence). CDR3 sequence reads: CASFGEPHSDTQYF. CDR3 nucleotides: TGTGCCAGCTTCGGGGAGCCCCATTCTGATACGCAGTATTTT.

This clone was counted only a few times. The chain carries TRBV19 and TRBJ2-1; 7 bases match TRBD2. With V trimmed by 4 bases and J by 0 bases, 9 bases remained unmatched. The CDR3 is 17 amino acids. Germline CDR1 LNHDA, CDR2 SQIVND (reference sequence). CDR3 DNA: TGTGCCAGTAGTAGGTCCTGGCTAGCGGACTCCTACAATGAGCAGTTCTTC. It specifies CASSRSWLADSYNEQFF. The complete variable domain, with remaining parts taken from reference TRBV19 and TRBJ2-1, reads DGGITQSPKYLFRKEGQNVTLSCEQNLNHDAMYWYRQDPGQGLRLIYYSQIVNDFQKGDIAEGYSVSREKKESFPLTVTSAQKNPTAFYLCASSRSWLADSYNEQFFGPGTRLTVL.